This T cell receptor beta chain emerged from a study of patients and donors after allogeneic stem cell transplantation. The V gene lost 3 bases and the J gene lost 0 bases, with 9 bases spanning the gap. The germline CDR1 and CDR2 sequences are LNHNV and YYDKDF (reference sequence). The CDR3 is 15 residues long. MiXCR, run by TCRdb on the RT-PCR reads, gives a single entry per CDR3 protein. Seen here are about 110,000 distinct CDR3 sequences, around 35% observed once, and the top ten hold roughly 30%. This clonotype was picked up a small number of times. The specimen was blood, either unsorted or a sorted T cell fraction (not recorded which). The chain recombines TRBV15 with TRBJ2-1; no clear D. This clonotype originated in a human donor who was either an allogeneic HSCT recipient or a stem cell or donor lymphocyte infusion donor (not recorded which). It is not recorded whose cells these are; they may come from a transplant donor. The CDR3: CATSSPSTSYNEQFF. In DNA, the CDR3 is TGTGCCACCAGCAGCCCCTCTACCTCCTACAATGAGCAGTTCTTC.